The 8 T cell receptor beta chains below were found in one sample sequenced in a study of blood T cell repertoires in COVID-19. Clones were sequenced by immunoSEQ multiplex PCR, and TCRdb holds only the in-frame ones, with some missing. The sample has 60,000 or so clones, 74% seen once. The source material was peripheral blood. The receptors were gathered from an elderly woman with acute or convalescent COVID-19.

The chain links TRBV7-8 to TRBJ2-5; 7 bases line up with TRBD1. The J segment lost 4 bases and the V segment lost 2 bases, leaving 22 bases of the junction unmatched. CDR3 length equals 20 residues. Looked up from germline, CDR1 is SGHVS and CDR2 is FQNEAQ. In DNA form, the CDR3 reads TGTGCCAGCAGCTTATGGGGCAGGGGGTCCCTAGCCCCACAGGGAGAGACCCAGTACTTC. Protein: CASSLWGRGSLAPQGETQYF.

V gene TRBV28 combines with J gene TRBJ2-5, with 9 bases aligning to TRBD1. CDR3 length: 15 amino acids. Germline-derived CDR1 and CDR2 are MDHEN and SYDVKM. With V trimmed by 2 bases and J by 5 bases, 6 bases remained unmatched. The CDR3 is CASSLNTGGRETQYF. CDR3 DNA sequence: TGTGCCAGCAGTTTAAACACAGGGGGCAGGGAGACCCAGTACTTC.

The J gene is TRBJ2-1, the V gene TRBV5-1; a possible D gene is TRBD1 (5 bases). V shed 1 base and J shed 6 bases, with 14 bases lying between them. This CDR3 has 15 amino acids. The germline CDR1 and CDR2 sequences are SGHRS and YFSETQ. The CDR3 DNA is TGCGCCAGCAGCTTGATCAGGGCATCTGGCAATGAGCAGTTCTTC. This sequence encodes CASSLIRASGNEQFF.

The chain links TRBV28 to TRBJ1-1, with D perhaps matching TRBD1 (6 bases). Germline CDR1 MDHEN, CDR2 SYDVKM. The ends were cut back, 5 bases at V and 0 bases at J, with 13 bases in the middle. The CDR3 is 15 residues long. This chain's CDR3 is CASSAPGELNTEAFF. CDR3 nucleotide sequence: TGTGCCAGCAGTGCGCCAGGGGAGTTGAACACTGAAGCTTTCTTT.

This clone was seen more than once but under ten times. The rearrangement links TRBV10-2 to TRBJ2-7, with D possibly TRBD1 on 5 matching bases. The CDR3 consists of 14 residues. V was cut by 6 bases and J by 0 bases, with 12 bases left in between. The germline gives CDR1 WSHSY, CDR2 SAAADI. Written as DNA, the CDR3 is TGCGCCAGCAGGACAGTCCCGAGCTCCTACGAGCAGTACTTC. This translates into CASRTVPSSYEQYF.

V usage is TRBV5-1 and J usage is TRBJ1-2, with D perhaps matching TRBD1 (5 bases). The CDR3 is 14 residues long. The V gene lost 0 bases and the J gene lost 8 bases, with 14 bases spanning the gap. Germline V CDR1 and CDR2: SGHRS, YFSETQ. This chain's CDR3 is CASSLDRIEGGYTF. CDR3 bases: TGCGCCAGCAGCTTGGACAGGATTGAAGGGGGCTACACCTTC.

The chain combines TRBV29-1 with TRBJ2-3; D is ambiguous. CDR3 length equals 13 residues. Trimming stripped 5 bases from V and 4 bases from J, with 13 bases between. Per germline, CDR1 SQVTM and CDR2 ANQGSEA. The CDR3 loop reads CSVCRYSADTQYF. CDR3 sequence (DNA): TGCAGCGTTTGTCGTTATTCCGCAGATACGCAGTATTTT.

V usage is TRBV2 and J usage is TRBJ2-7; 8 nucleotides align to TRBD2. V gave up 11 bases and J gave up 4 bases; unmatched junction bases: 13. This CDR3 contains 14 residues. The germline gives CDR1 SNHLY, CDR2 FYNNEI. CDR3 coding DNA: TGTGCCTGCCCCGGCGGGGGGCCGCCGTACGAGCAGTACTTC. This sequence encodes CACPGGGPPYEQYF.